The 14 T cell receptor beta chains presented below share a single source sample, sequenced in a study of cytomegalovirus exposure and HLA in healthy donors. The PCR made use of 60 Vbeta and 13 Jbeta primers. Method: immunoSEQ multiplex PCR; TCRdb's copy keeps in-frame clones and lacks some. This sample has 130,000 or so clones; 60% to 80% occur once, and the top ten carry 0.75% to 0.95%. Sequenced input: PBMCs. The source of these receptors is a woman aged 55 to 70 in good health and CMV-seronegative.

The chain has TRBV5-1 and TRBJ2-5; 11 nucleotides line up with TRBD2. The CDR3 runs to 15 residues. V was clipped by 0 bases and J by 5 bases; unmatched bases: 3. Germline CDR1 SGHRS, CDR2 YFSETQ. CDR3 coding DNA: TGCGCCAGCAGCTTGGCGGCTAGCGGGGGGGAGACCCAGTACTTC. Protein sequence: CASSLAASGGETQYF.

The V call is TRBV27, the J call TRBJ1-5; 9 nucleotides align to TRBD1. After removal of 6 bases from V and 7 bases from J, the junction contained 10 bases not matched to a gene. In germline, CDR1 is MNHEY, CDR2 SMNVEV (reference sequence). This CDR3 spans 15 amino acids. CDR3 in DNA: TGTGCCAGCAGCCCCATAGGGGACAGGGAACAGCCCCAGCATTTT. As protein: CASSPIGDREQPQHF.

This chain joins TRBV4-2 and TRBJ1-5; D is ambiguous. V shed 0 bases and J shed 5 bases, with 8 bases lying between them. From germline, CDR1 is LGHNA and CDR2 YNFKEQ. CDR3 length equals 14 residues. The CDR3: CASSQDRFDQPQHF. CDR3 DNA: TGTGCCAGCAGCCAAGACCGTTTTGATCAGCCCCAGCATTTT.

The DNA for the CDR3 is TGTGCCAGCAGCGTTAACAGGCCACCCTACGAGCAGTACTTC. Amino acids: CASSVNRPPYEQYF. The rearrangement uses TRBV7-9 and TRBJ2-7; TRBD1 might be the D (5 bases). V lost 5 bases and J 2 bases, leaving 13 bases between the germline ends. Looked up from germline, CDR1 is SEHNR and CDR2 is FQNEAQ (reference sequence). This CDR3 comprises 14 residues.

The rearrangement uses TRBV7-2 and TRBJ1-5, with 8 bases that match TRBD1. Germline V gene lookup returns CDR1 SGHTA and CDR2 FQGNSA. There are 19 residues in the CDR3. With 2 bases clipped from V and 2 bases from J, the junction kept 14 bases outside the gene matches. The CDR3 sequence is CASSLIQGAPGWGNQPQHF. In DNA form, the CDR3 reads TGTGCCAGCAGCTTAATCCAGGGGGCCCCCGGATGGGGCAATCAGCCCCAGCATTTT. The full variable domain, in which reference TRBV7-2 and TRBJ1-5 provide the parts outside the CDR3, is GAGVSQSPSNKVTEKGKDVELRCDPISGHTALYWYRQSLGQGLEFLIYFQGNSAPDKSGLPSDRFSAERTGGSVSTLTIQRTQQEDSAVYLCASSLIQGAPGWGNQPQHFGDGTRLSIL.

DNA for the CDR3: TGTGCCAGCAGCGACAGATCTGCAACTAATGAAAAACTGTTTTTT. It codes for CASSDRSATNEKLFF. This sequence joins TRBV13 and TRBJ1-4; a possible D gene is TRBD1 (5 bases). The CDR3 length is 15 residues. V lost 5 bases and J 0 bases, leaving 10 bases between the germline ends. The germline CDR1 and CDR2 sequences are PRHDT and FYEKMQ (reference sequence). Complete variable domain (other parts from reference TRBV13 and TRBJ1-4): AAGVIQSPRHLIKEKRETATLKCYPIPRHDTVYWYQQGPGQDPQFLISFYEKMQSDKGSIPDRFSAQQFSDYHSELNMSSLELGDSALYFCASSDRSATNEKLFFGSGTQLSVL.

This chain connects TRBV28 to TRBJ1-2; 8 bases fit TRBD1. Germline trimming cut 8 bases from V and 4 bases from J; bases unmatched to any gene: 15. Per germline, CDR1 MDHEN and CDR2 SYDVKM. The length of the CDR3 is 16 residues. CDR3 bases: TGTGCCAGCCTATATTCAGGGTGGGACAGGTCCTATGGCTACACCTTC. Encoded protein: CASLYSGWDRSYGYTF.

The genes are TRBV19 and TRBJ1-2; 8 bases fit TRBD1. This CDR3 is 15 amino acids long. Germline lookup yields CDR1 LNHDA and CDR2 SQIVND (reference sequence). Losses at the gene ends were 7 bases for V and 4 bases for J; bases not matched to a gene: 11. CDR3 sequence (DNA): TGTGCCAGTACTGACAGGACAGGGTTGGGCTATGGCTACACCTTC. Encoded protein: CASTDRTGLGYGYTF.

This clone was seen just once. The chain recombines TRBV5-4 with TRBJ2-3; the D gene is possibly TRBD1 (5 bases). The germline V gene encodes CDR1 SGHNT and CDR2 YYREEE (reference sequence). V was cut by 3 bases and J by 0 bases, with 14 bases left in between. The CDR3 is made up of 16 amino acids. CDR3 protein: CASSSDPGISTDTQYF. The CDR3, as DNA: TGTGCCAGCAGCTCGGACCCAGGGATCAGCACAGATACGCAGTATTTT.

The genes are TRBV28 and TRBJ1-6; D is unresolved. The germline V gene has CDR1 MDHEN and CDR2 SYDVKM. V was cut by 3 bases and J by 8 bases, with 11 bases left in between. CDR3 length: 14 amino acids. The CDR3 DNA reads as TGTGCCAGCAGTTTTGGCGGGGTCTATTCACCCCTCCACTTT. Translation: CASSFGGVYSPLHF.

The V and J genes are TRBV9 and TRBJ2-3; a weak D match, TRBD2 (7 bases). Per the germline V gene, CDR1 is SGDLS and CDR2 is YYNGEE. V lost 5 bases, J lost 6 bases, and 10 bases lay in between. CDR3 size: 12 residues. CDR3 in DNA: TGTGCCAGCAGGGGAGGGGGTGATACGCAGTATTTT. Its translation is CASRGGGDTQYF. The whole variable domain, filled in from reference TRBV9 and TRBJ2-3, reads DSGVTQTPKHLITATGQRVTLRCSPRSGDLSVYWYQQSLDQGLQFLIQYYNGEERAKGNILERFSAQQFPDLHSELNLSSLELGDSALYFCASRGGGDTQYFGPGTRLTVL.

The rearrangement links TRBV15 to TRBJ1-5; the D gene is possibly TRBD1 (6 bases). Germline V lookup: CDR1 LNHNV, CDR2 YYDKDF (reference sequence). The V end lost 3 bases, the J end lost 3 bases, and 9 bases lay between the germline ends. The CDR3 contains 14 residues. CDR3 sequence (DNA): TGTGCCACCAGCAGGGACAGATTCAATCAGCCCCAGCATTTT. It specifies CATSRDRFNQPQHF. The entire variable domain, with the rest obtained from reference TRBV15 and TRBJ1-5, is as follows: DAMVIQNPRYQVTQFGKPVTLSCSQTLNHNVMYWYQQKSSQAPKLLFHYYDKDFNNEADTPDNFQSRRPNTSFCFLDIRSPGLGDTAMYLCATSRDRFNQPQHFGDGTRLSIL.

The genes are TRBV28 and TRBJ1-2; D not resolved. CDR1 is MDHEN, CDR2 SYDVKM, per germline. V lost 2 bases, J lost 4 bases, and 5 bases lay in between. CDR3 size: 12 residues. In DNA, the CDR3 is TGTGCCAGCAGTTTAATCTCCTATGGCTACACCTTC. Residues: CASSLISYGYTF.

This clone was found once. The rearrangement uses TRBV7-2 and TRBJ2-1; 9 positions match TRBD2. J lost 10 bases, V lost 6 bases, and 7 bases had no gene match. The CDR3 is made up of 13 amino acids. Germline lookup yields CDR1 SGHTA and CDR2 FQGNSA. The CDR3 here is CASRQASGTEQFF. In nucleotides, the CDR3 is TGTGCCAGCAGGCAAGCTAGCGGGACCGAGCAGTTCTTC.